Described below is a single TCR beta chain sequence and its context. Its antigen is currently unknown. The assay was immunoSEQ multiplex PCR, and TCRdb's table has in-frame clones only and misses some. The repertoire holds some 3,500 clones, with around two fifths as singletons. The record originates from a study of T cells in localized non-small cell lung cancer. Notes on the study in general: Sequencing covered just one tumor region, so heterogeneity cannot be ruled out. Uninvolved adjacent lung showed peak T cell clonality, exceeding tumor. Blood T cell density predicted longer survival; adjacent-lung clonality, shorter.

The ends were cut back, 5 bases at V and 2 bases at J, with 9 bases in the middle. CDR3 size: 13 residues. CDR1 MDHEN and CDR2 SYDVKM come from the germline V gene. The sequence was obtained from a male donor aged 60 or over with stage I lung adenocarcinoma. The rearrangement uses TRBV28 and TRBJ1-1; D call uncertain. This specimen consisted of lung tumor tissue, obtained before any cancer treatment. The CDR3 loop is CASSAPVNTEAFF. CDR3 coding DNA: TGTGCCAGCAGTGCCCCTGTTAACACTGAAGCTTTCTTT.